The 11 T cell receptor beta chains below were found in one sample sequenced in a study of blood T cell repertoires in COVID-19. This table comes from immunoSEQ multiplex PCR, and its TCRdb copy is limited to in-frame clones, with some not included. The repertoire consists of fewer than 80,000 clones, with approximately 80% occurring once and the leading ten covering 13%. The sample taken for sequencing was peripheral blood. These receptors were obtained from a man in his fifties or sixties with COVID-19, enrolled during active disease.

The CDR3 region is CASSIGLASETQYF. CDR3 bases: TGTGCCAGTAGTATCGGACTAGCGTCAGAGACCCAGTACTTC. The chain employs TRBV19 and TRBJ2-5, with 9 nucleotides matching TRBD2. Trimming took 3 bases from V and 4 from J; bases not matched to a gene: 3. Germline values: CDR1 LNHDA, CDR2 SQIVND (reference sequence). The CDR3 sequence is 14 residues long.

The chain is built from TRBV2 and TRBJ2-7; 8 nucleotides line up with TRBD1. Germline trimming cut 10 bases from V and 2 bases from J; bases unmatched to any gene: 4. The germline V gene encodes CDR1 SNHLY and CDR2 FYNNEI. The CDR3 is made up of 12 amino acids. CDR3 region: CATRDRPYEQYF. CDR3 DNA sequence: TGTGCCACCCGGGACAGGCCCTACGAGCAGTACTTC.

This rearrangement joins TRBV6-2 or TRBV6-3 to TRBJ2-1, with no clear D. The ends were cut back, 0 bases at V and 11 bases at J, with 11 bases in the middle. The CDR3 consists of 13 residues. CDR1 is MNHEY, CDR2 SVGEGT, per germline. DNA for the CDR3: TGTGCCAGCAGTTACTCGAGTTTTAACCAGCAGTTCTTC. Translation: CASSYSSFNQQFF.

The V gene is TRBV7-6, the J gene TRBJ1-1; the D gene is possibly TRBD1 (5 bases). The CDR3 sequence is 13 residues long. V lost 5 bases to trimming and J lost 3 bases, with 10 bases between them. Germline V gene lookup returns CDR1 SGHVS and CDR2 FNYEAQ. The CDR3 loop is CASSGGVYTEAFF. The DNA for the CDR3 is TGTGCCAGCAGCGGAGGGGTGTACACTGAAGCTTTCTTT.

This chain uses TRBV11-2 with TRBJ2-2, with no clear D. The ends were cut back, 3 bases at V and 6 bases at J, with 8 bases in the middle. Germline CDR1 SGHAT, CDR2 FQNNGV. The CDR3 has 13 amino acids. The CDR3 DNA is TGTGCCAGCAGCTTTGTAACTCCCGGGGAGCTGTTTTTT. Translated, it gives CASSFVTPGELFF.

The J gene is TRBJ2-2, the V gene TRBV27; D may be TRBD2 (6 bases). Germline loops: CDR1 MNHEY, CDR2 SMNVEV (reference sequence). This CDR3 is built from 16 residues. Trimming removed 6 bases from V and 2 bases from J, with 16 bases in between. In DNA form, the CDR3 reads TGTGCCAGCAGATCCACTAGCTTGGGTAACACCGGGGAGCTGTTTTTT. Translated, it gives CASRSTSLGNTGELFF.

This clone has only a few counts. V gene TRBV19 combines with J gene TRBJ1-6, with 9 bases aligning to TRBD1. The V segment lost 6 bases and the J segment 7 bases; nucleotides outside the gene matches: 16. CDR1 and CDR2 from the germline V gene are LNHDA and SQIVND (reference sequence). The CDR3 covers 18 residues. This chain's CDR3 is CASRNEFGQGLGNSPLHF. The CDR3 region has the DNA TGTGCCAGTAGAAACGAATTTGGACAGGGGTTGGGAAATTCACCCCTCCACTTT.

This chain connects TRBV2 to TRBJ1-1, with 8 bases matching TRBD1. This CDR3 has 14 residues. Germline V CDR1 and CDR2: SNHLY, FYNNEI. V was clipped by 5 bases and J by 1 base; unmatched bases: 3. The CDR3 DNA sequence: TGTGCCAGCAGTAGCGGACAGGGGAACACTGAAGCTTTCTTT. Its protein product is CASSSGQGNTEAFF.

DNA of the CDR3: TGTGCCAGCTCACCACCGGGCAGGGGTGTGGAGACCCAGTACTTC. Protein sequence: CASSPPGRGVETQYF. The V gene is TRBV18, the J gene TRBJ2-5; TRBD1 might be the D (6 bases). This CDR3 has 15 residues. The V gene's germline CDR1 is KGHSH and CDR2 LQKENI. Trimming removed 0 bases at V and 5 bases at J, with 13 bases between.

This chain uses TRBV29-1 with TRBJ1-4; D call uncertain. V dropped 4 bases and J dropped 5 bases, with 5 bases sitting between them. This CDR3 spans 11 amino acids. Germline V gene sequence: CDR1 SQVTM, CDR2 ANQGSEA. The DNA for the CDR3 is TGCAGCGTTGTCGAGAATGAAAAACTGTTTTTT. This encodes CSVVENEKLFF.

The CDR3 sequence: CASRTRVGDEQFF. CDR3 bases: TGTGCCTCTCGGACTAGGGTTGGCGATGAGCAGTTCTTC. The chain has TRBV25-1 and TRBJ2-1, with 7 positions matching TRBD2. The V and J ends lost 11 bases and 8 bases, in that order; junction bases with no gene match: 12. Germline CDR1 reads MGHDK; CDR2 reads SYGVNS. This CDR3 spans 13 amino acids. The full variable domain, with the rest looked up from reference TRBV25-1 and TRBJ2-1, is EADIYQTPRYLVIGTGKKITLECSQTMGHDKMYWYQQDPGMELHLIHYSYGVNSTEKGDLSSESTVSRIRTEHFPLTLESARPSHTSQYLCASRTRVGDEQFFGPGTRLTVL.